What follows are 27 T cell receptor beta chains derived from one specimen sequenced in a study of sequential checkpoint blockade in melanoma. The treatment is: randomized to nivolumab then ipilimumab (arm A) or the reverse (arm B). TCRdb keeps only in-frame clones here, not all; method: immunoSEQ multiplex PCR. The data hold 7,000 to 9,000 clones, with 20% to 25% observed a single time. Here the sequenced sample was tumor tissue (inferred from file names), taken from a patient given nivolumab and ipilimumab in sequence. Receptor source: a human donor with melanoma.

The rearrangement joins TRBV6-8 to TRBJ1-1, with a tentative D call TRBD1 (6 bases). Deletions cut 5 bases from V and 0 bases from J, with 10 bases between. CDR1 and CDR2 (germline): MNHGY, SAAAGT. The CDR3 loop spans 14 amino acids. The DNA of the CDR3 is TGTGCCAGCAGTGTCCGACAGGTGAACACTGAAGCTTTCTTT. As protein: CASSVRQVNTEAFF.

This clone was found a few times. This rearrangement joins TRBV11-3 to TRBJ2-7, with 7 bases lining up with TRBD2. This CDR3 has 15 amino acids. Germline CDR1 is SGHNT and CDR2 is YENEEA. The ends lost 3 bases at V and 2 bases at J; junction bases unmatched: 7. CDR3 protein: CASSLYPAGTYEQYF. DNA for the CDR3: TGTGCCAGCAGCTTGTACCCAGCGGGGACCTACGAGCAGTACTTC.

In this sample, this clone turned up a few times. The J gene is TRBJ2-7, the V gene TRBV30; 7 positions match TRBD1. Germline loops: CDR1 GTSNPN, CDR2 SVGIG (reference sequence). The CDR3 runs 16 residues. V was pared by 5 bases and J by 3 bases, with 16 bases of the junction left unmatched. CDR3 bases: TGTGCCTGGGACTCAGATCCAGGGGGAGTAGGCTACGAGCAGTACTTC. Amino acid sequence: CAWDSDPGGVGYEQYF.

The table lists this clone with a few counts. The chain carries TRBV11-3 and TRBJ1-1, with D maybe TRBD1 (5 bases). The V end was cut by 3 bases, the J end by 8 bases, with 16 bases between. The CDR3 runs to 14 residues. CDR1 is SGHNT and CDR2 is YENEEA in the germline V gene. The CDR3 protein is CASSLGWAGLEAFF. The CDR3 DNA follows: TGTGCCAGCAGCTTGGGGTGGGCGGGGCTGGAAGCTTTCTTT.

In its sample, this clone was seen a few times. This chain uses TRBV6-8 with TRBJ1-6, with 11 bases that match TRBD1. Unmatched junction bases numbered 10, after V lost 6 bases and J lost 9 bases. CDR1 is MNHGY, CDR2 SAAAGT, per germline. The CDR3 covers 16 residues. CDR3 in amino acids: CASRTPGQGVTSPLHF. CDR3 in DNA: TGTGCCAGCAGAACCCCGGGACAGGGGGTTACTTCACCCCTCCACTTT.

This chain connects TRBV1 to TRBJ2-5; the table's D call of TRBD2 was not tested on the DNA. TRBV1 is a recognized pseudogene. The CDR3 runs to 14 residues. CDR3 sequence reads: CASSHESVQETQYF. Written as DNA, the CDR3 is TGCGCCAGCAGCCATGAGAGCGTACAAGAGACCCAGTACTTC.

A note on this clone: One junction end disagrees with the germline gene, perhaps due to a read error. This rearrangement joins TRBV19 to TRBJ1-5; TRBD1 matches 9 bases. Germline V CDR1 and CDR2: LNHDA, SQIVND (reference sequence). CDR3 length: 15 amino acids. The CDR3 DNA follows: TGTGCCAGTAGTATTTTGGGACAGGGAAGAGGGGGGTATAATTTT. It encodes CASSILGQGRGGYNF.

The V and J genes are TRBV18 and TRBJ1-1, with TRBD1 as a possible D gene (6 bases). Trimming removed 3 bases from V and 0 bases from J, with 14 bases in between. Germline V gene lookup returns CDR1 KGHSH and CDR2 LQKENI. The length of the CDR3 is 16 residues. The CDR3 nucleotides are TGTGCCAGCTCACCCCCCGGGGGGCGAGTGAACACTGAAGCTTTCTTT. This gives the protein CASSPPGGRVNTEAFF.

This clone was observed a few times. DNA for the CDR3: TGTGCCAGCACCCAGCGAAGACTCTTTAACATGAACACTGAAGCTTTCTTT. Translated, it gives CASTQRRLFNMNTEAFF. The chain uses TRBV6-8 and TRBJ1-1, with D uncertain. Per the germline V gene, CDR1 is MNHGY and CDR2 is SAAAGT. The V end was cut by 7 bases, the J end by 0 bases, with 21 bases between. The CDR3 runs to 17 residues.

There are a few counts of this clone. This chain joins TRBV6-8 and TRBJ2-5; tentatively, D is TRBD2 (7 bases). Between the trimmed V and J ends, which lost 1 base and 5 bases, there was a span of 17 bases. The germline V gene encodes CDR1 MNHGY and CDR2 SAAAGT. This CDR3 is 16 amino acids long. CDR3: CASSYFGTGRGETQYF. For the CDR3, the DNA is TGTGCCAGCAGTTACTTCGGGACGGGGAGGGGGGAGACCCAGTACTTC.

The table lists this clone with a few counts. The CDR3 DNA sequence: TGCGCCAGCAGCCAAGACATGCCCGGTTTTTACGAGCAGTACTTC. This gives the protein CASSQDMPGFYEQYF. This chain uses TRBV4-1 with TRBJ2-7; no clear D. This CDR3 spans 15 amino acids. V shed 0 bases and J shed 4 bases, with 13 bases lying between them. Germline CDR1 reads MGHRA; CDR2 reads YSYEKL.

The genes are TRBV29-1 and TRBJ1-2, with TRBD1 identical over 9 bases. Losses at the gene ends were 7 bases for V and 3 bases for J; bases not matched to a gene: 6. Germline V CDR1 and CDR2: SQVTM, ANQGSEA. This CDR3 region has 13 residues. CDR3: CSARTGAYYGYTF. Written as DNA, the CDR3 is TGCAGCGCCCGGACAGGGGCTTACTATGGCTACACCTTC.

This chain links TRBV11-3 with TRBJ2-1; D tentatively fits TRBD1 or TRBD2 (5 bases each). Trimming took 5 bases from V and 9 from J, leaving 17 bases between them. The CDR3 is 14 residues long. Germline CDR1 is SGHNT and CDR2 is YENEEA. CDR3 sequence (DNA): TGTGCCAGCAGCCAGGTCGGGGCCCAGGCTGAGCAGTTCTTC. This translates into CASSQVGAQAEQFF.

The genes are TRBV11-3 and TRBJ1-1; possibly TRBD1 for D (5 bases). V was trimmed by 1 base and J by 5 bases, leaving 14 bases between them. Germline V gene sequence: CDR1 SGHNT, CDR2 YENEEA. The CDR3 has 15 residues. CDR3 protein: CASSLVRGRKTEAFF. CDR3 nucleotide sequence: TGTGCCAGCAGCTTAGTGAGGGGTCGAAAAACTGAAGCTTTCTTT.

V gene TRBV18 combines with J gene TRBJ2-5, with TRBD1 identical over 7 bases. This CDR3 comprises 14 residues. Germline assignment: CDR1 KGHSH and CDR2 LQKENI. V dropped 4 bases and J dropped 4; count of bases not matched to a gene: 6. The CDR3 is CASSQQGNRETQYF. CDR3 in DNA: TGTGCCAGCTCACAACAGGGGAATCGAGAGACCCAGTACTTC.

This chain connects TRBV18 to TRBJ2-2; no definite D call. V was cut by 2 bases and J by 6 bases, with 10 bases left in between. From germline, CDR1 is KGHSH and CDR2 LQKENI. The CDR3 has 14 residues. The CDR3 loop reads CASSPANGAGELFF. In DNA, the CDR3 is TGTGCCAGCTCACCAGCCAACGGCGCCGGGGAGCTGTTTTTT. The entire variable domain, with the rest obtained from reference TRBV18 and TRBJ2-2, is as follows: NAGVMQNPRHLVRRRGQEARLRCSPMKGHSHVYWYRQLPEEGLKFMVYLQKENIIDESGMPKERFSAEFPKEGPSILRIQQVVRGDSAAYFCASSPANGAGELFFGEGSRLTVL.

This clone has just a few counts. This chain links TRBV6-8 with TRBJ2-2, with D perhaps matching TRBD1 (5 bases). The V end was cut by 2 bases, the J end by 0 bases, with 13 bases between. Germline values: CDR1 MNHGY, CDR2 SAAAGT. This CDR3 is built from 17 residues. The DNA of the CDR3 is TGTGCCAGCAGTTACACCCGGGCAGGGTCGAACACCGGGGAGCTGTTTTTT. Its translation is CASSYTRAGSNTGELFF.

The chain combines TRBV23-1 with TRBJ1-1, with D unresolved. TRBV23-1 is an ORF, and what it does is uncertain. The CDR3 contains 15 residues. V was pared by 6 bases and J by 1 base, with 15 bases between. For the CDR3, the DNA is TGCGCCAGCAGCCAAGGAGGGTTAGCGAACACTGAAGCTTTCTTT. Residues: CASSQGGLANTEAFF.

This clone turned up a few times. The chain couples TRBV25-1 to TRBJ2-2; 9 bases agree with TRBD1. V trimming: 5 bases; J trimming: 2 bases; junction bases outside the gene matches: 6. The CDR3 is made up of 16 amino acids. The germline CDR1 and CDR2 sequences are MGHDK and SYGVNS. CDR3 sequence: CASSWTGEVNTGELFF. CDR3 sequence (DNA): TGTGCCAGCAGTTGGACAGGGGAAGTAAACACCGGGGAGCTGTTTTTT.

This chain connects TRBV19 to TRBJ2-3; 7 positions agree with TRBD1. V shed 6 bases, J shed 6 bases, and the junction held 6 bases outside the gene matches. The CDR3 extends over 13 amino acids. Germline V CDR1 and CDR2: LNHDA, SQIVND (reference sequence). The CDR3 reads CASRSTGQDTQYF. The CDR3 region has the DNA TGTGCCAGTAGGTCGACAGGGCAGGATACGCAGTATTTT.

This clone was picked up a small number of times. V is TRBV6-8 and J is TRBJ2-1; D might be TRBD2 (5 bases). CDR3 size: 14 residues. Germline V gene lookup returns CDR1 MNHGY and CDR2 SAAAGT. Trimming cost V 8 bases and J 5 bases, with 16 bases left between them. CDR3 sequence: CASANGRRDNEQFF. The CDR3 bases are TGTGCCAGCGCTAATGGCCGGCGGGACAATGAGCAGTTCTTC.

This clone was observed many times. This sequence joins TRBV6-8 and TRBJ2-3; tentatively, D is TRBD1 (6 bases). The CDR3 covers 15 residues. Germline lookup yields CDR1 MNHGY and CDR2 SAAAGT. Trimming left V 0 bases short and J 6 bases short, with 13 bases between. CDR3 DNA: TGTGCCAGCAGTTACTCTTACAGGGACGGGGATACGCAGTATTTT. This codes for CASSYSYRDGDTQYF.

This clone has a handful of counts. The chain has TRBV15 and TRBJ2-5; 9 bases align to TRBD2. The germline V gene has CDR1 LNHNV and CDR2 YYDKDF (reference sequence). The ends lost 5 bases at V and 5 bases at J; junction bases unmatched: 9. The CDR3 runs 15 residues. The CDR3, as DNA: TGTGCCACCAGCTCCCGGACTAGCGCGACGGAGACCCAGTACTTC. It codes for CATSSRTSATETQYF.

A word on this clone: Distinct nucleotide sequences in the sample also encode this CDR3. V gene TRBV5-1 combines with J gene TRBJ2-1, with 12 bases fitting TRBD1. Germline CDR1 SGHRS, CDR2 YFSETQ. V gave up 4 bases and J gave up 8 bases; unmatched junction bases: 4. The CDR3 spans 14 residues. The CDR3 DNA is TGCGCCAGCAGCCCCGGGACAGGGGGCGATGAGCAGTTCTTC. It encodes CASSPGTGGDEQFF.

CDR3 region: CASSYLSGGLPRDTQYF. The CDR3 region has the DNA TGTGCCAGCAGTTACTTGAGCGGGGGGCTCCCAAGAGATACGCAGTATTTT. This rearrangement joins TRBV6-8 to TRBJ2-3; 9 bases are a match to TRBD2. Germline CDR1 and CDR2: MNHGY and SAAAGT. The trim removed 1 base at V and 5 bases at J, leaving 10 bases unmatched. This CDR3 region has 17 residues.

The V call is TRBV14, the J call TRBJ2-3; D is possibly TRBD1 (7 bases). This CDR3 has 14 residues. Germline CDR1 reads SGHDN; CDR2 reads FVKESK. V lost 5 bases and J lost 2, with 11 bases in between. The CDR3 DNA sequence: TGTGCCAGCAGCGGGGGGACAGTCACAGATACGCAGTATTTT. This codes for CASSGGTVTDTQYF.

This clone has ten or more counts. This rearrangement joins TRBV11-3 to TRBJ2-2; TRBD2 matches at 10 bases. After removal of 5 bases from V and 7 bases from J, the junction contained 7 bases not matched to a gene. Germline V gene sequence: CDR1 SGHNT, CDR2 YENEEA. The length of the CDR3 is 15 residues. The CDR3 bases are TGTGCCAGCAGCCTCAGACTAGCGGGCTACGGGGAGCTGTTTTTT. The encoded protein is CASSLRLAGYGELFF.